Shown below are 8 T cell receptor beta chains from a single sample sequenced in a study of T-cell memory formation after mild COVID-19. TCRdb processed the 5' RACE reads anew with MiXCR; each CDR3 protein has one entry. The data show about 260,000 distinct CDR3 sequences, around 8% seen once. The sequenced material came from PBMCs or a T cell subset sorted from them (not recorded which). Source of these receptors: a man younger than 30 who had mild COVID-19 (a few samples of this study predate the infection). Cell type and time point are not known.

The CDR3 nucleotides are TGTGCCACCAGCAGAGATCGCCCGTCGGAGACCCAGTACTTC. Its translation: CATSRDRPSETQYF. The chain uses TRBV15 and TRBJ2-5; D gene unclear. The CDR3 sequence is 14 residues long. Trimming shortened V by 0 bases and J by 5 bases, and 10 bases separated the two germline ends. Germline V gives CDR1 LNHNV, CDR2 YYDKDF (reference sequence). Based on the CDR3 plus reference TRBV15 and TRBJ2-5, the full variable domain is DAMVIQNPRYQVTQFGKPVTLSCSQTLNHNVMYWYQQKSSQAPKLLFHYYDKDFNNEADTPDNFQSRRPNTSFCFLDIRSPGLGDTAMYLCATSRDRPSETQYFGPGTRLLVL.

The rearrangement links TRBV4-2 to TRBJ1-5; D is unclear. The germline CDR1 and CDR2 sequences are LGHNA and YNFKEQ. The V gene lost 2 bases and the J gene lost 3 bases, with 11 bases spanning the gap. The CDR3 runs 15 residues. The CDR3 sequence is CASSQPGVDNQPQHF. CDR3 coding DNA: TGTGCCAGCAGCCAACCGGGAGTAGACAATCAGCCCCAGCATTTT.

This clonotype came up many times. The chain carries TRBV4-1 and TRBJ2-3, with 8 bases that match TRBD2. After removal of 4 bases from V and 2 bases from J, the junction contained 8 bases not matched to a gene. CDR3 length: 16 amino acids. Germline-derived CDR1 and CDR2 are MGHRA and YSYEKL. The DNA for the CDR3 is TGCGCCAGCAGCCCCGGGGGGGTAGCGGTCACAGATACGCAGTATTTT. It specifies CASSPGGVAVTDTQYF.

This clonotype was detected only a few times. The rearrangement links TRBV9 to TRBJ2-3; 9 bases line up with TRBD1. Per germline, CDR1 SGDLS and CDR2 YYNGEE. The CDR3 sequence is 16 residues long. With 0 bases clipped from V and 6 bases from J, the junction kept 8 bases outside the gene matches. CDR3 nucleotide sequence: TGTGCCAGCAGCGTAGCGACAGGGGGGGCAATGGATACGCAGTATTTT. This sequence encodes CASSVATGGAMDTQYF.

The chain has TRBV24-1 and TRBJ2-3; maybe TRBD2 (7 bases). The CDR3 consists of 13 residues. Trimming shortened V by 10 bases and J by 5 bases, and 15 bases separated the two germline ends. Germline values: CDR1 KGHDR, CDR2 SFDVKD. CDR3 region: CATGGQLVDTQYF. Written as DNA, the CDR3 is TGTGCCACGGGGGGGCAGTTAGTAGATACGCAGTATTTT.

There are a few counts of this clonotype. This sequence joins TRBV5-1 and TRBJ2-2; weak D call: TRBD2 (5 bases). The CDR3 length is 16 residues. With 4 bases removed from V and 0 bases from J, the gap between germline ends came to 13 bases. CDR1 is SGHRS and CDR2 is YFSETQ in the germline V gene. CDR3 sequence reads: CASSPRTSSNTGELFF. In DNA form, the CDR3 reads TGCGCCAGCAGCCCCCGGACTTCATCGAACACCGGGGAGCTGTTTTTT. The full variable domain, its missing parts supplied by reference TRBV5-1 and TRBJ2-2, is KAGVTQTPRYLIKTRGQQVTLSCSPISGHRSVSWYQQTPGQGLQFLFEYFSETQRNKGNFPGRFSGRQFSNSRSEMNVSTLELGDSALYLCASSPRTSSNTGELFFGEGSRLTVL.

This clonotype was detected ten times or more. CDR3 nucleotide sequence: TGTGCCAGCAGCCATATAGCGGGGGGTTGGGACATTCAGTACTTC. It specifies CASSHIAGGWDIQYF. The rearrangement joins TRBV3-1 to TRBJ2-4, with 10 bases aligning to TRBD2. The CDR3 covers 15 residues. The ends lost 3 bases at V and 8 bases at J; junction bases unmatched: 7. Per germline, CDR1 LGHDT and CDR2 YNNKEL (reference sequence).

This clonotype appeared many times. V gene TRBV12-3 or TRBV12-4 combines with J gene TRBJ1-5; TRBD1 might be the D (6 bases). The V end was cut by 8 bases, the J end by 8 bases, with 13 bases between. The length of the CDR3 is 12 residues. The CDR3 DNA is TGTGCCAGCCGGCAGGGGCCGGAGCCCCAGCATTTT. It codes for CASRQGPEPQHF.